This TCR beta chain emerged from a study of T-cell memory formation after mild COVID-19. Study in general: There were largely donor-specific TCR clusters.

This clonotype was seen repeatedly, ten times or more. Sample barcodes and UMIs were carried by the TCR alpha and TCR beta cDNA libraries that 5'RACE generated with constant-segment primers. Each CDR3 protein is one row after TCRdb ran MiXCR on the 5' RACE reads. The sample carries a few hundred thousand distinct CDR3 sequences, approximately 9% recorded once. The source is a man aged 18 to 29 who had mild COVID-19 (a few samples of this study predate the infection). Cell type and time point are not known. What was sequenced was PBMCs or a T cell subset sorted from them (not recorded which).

The CDR3 sequence: CASSLGAENTEAFF. The CDR3 bases are TGCGCCAGCAGCTTGGGAGCAGAGAACACTGAAGCTTTCTTT. V is TRBV5-1 and J is TRBJ1-1; no clear D gene. CDR3 length equals 14 residues. V shed 0 bases and J shed 1 base, with 7 bases lying between them. From germline, CDR1 is SGHRS and CDR2 YFSETQ.